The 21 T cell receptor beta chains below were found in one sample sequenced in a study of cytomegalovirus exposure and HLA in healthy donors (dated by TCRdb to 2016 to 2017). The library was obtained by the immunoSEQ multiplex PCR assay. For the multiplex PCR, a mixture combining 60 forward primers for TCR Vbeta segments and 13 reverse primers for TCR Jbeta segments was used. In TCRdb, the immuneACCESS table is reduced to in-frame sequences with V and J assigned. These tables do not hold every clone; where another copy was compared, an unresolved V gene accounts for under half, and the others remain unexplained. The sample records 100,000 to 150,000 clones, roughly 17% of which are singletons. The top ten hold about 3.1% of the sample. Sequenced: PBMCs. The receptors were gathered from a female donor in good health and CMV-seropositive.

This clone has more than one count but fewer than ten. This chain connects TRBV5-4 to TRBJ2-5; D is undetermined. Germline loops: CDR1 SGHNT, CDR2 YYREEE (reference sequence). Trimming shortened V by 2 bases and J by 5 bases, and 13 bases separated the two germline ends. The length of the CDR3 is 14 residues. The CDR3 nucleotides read TGTGCCAGCAGCTTAGCTGGGTCCGGGGAGACCCAGTACTTC. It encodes CASSLAGSGETQYF.

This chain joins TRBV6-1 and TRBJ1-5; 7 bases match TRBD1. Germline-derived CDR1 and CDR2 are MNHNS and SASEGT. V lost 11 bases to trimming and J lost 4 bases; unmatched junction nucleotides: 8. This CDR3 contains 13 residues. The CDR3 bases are TGTGCCGGGTGGACAGGTCCTAATCAGCCCCAGCATTTT. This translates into CAGWTGPNQPQHF.

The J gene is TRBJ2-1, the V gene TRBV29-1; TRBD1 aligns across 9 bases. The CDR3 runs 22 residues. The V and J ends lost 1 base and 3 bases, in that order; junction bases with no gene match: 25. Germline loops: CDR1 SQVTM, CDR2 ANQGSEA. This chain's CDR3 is CSVEVGPNRGRIYSSIYNEQFF. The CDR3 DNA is TGCAGCGTTGAAGTGGGCCCCAACAGGGGGCGAATCTATAGTTCGATCTACAATGAGCAGTTCTTC.

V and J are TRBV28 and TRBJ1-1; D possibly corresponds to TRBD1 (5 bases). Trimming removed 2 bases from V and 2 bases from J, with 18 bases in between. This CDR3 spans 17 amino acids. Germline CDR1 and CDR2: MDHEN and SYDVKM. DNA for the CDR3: TGTGCCAGCAGTTTAAAGGGGTCGGTTGTTCCCAACACTGAAGCTTTCTTT. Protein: CASSLKGSVVPNTEAFF.

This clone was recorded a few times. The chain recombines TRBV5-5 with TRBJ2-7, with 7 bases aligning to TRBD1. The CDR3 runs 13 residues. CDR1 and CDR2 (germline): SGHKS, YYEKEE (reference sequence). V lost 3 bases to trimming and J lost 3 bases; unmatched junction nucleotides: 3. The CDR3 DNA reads TGTGCCAGCAGCTCGAGACAGGGCTACGAGCAGTACTTC. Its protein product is CASSSRQGYEQYF.

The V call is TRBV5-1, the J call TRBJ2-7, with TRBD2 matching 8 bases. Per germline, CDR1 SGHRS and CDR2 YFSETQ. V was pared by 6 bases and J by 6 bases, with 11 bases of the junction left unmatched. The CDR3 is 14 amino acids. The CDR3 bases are TGCGCCAGCAACCCGGGACTAGGGATGGGCGAGCAGTACTTC. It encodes CASNPGLGMGEQYF.

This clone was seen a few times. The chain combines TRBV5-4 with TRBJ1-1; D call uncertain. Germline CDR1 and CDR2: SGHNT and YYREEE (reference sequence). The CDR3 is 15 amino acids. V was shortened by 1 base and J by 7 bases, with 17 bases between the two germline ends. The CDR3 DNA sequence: TGTGCCAGCAGCTTGAGCGCCGCCCCAGGAGGTGAAGCTTTCTTT. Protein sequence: CASSLSAAPGGEAFF.

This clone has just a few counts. As DNA, the CDR3 is TGTGCCAGCAGCTTGCAGGGCGGCGAGCAGTACTTC. It specifies CASSLQGGEQYF. The chain is built from TRBV7-2 and TRBJ2-7, with D tentatively TRBD1 (5 bases). This CDR3 has 12 residues. The germline CDR1 and CDR2 sequences are SGHTA and FQGNSA. V shed 3 bases and J shed 6 bases, with 9 bases lying between them.

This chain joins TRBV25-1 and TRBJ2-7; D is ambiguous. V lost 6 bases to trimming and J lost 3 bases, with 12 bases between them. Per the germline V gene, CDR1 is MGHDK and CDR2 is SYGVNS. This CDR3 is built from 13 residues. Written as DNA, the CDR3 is TGTGCCAGCAGCCGACTCTGGCTCTACGAGCAGTACTTC. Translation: CASSRLWLYEQYF.

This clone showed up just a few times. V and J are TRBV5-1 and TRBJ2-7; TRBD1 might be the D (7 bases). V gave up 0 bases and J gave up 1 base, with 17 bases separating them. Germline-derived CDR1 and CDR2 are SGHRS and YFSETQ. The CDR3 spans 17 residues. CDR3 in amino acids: CASSLVVQGRRSYEQYF. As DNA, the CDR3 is TGCGCCAGCAGCTTGGTTGTACAGGGGAGGAGGTCCTACGAGCAGTACTTC. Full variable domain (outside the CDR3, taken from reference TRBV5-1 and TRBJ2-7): KAGVTQTPRYLIKTRGQQVTLSCSPISGHRSVSWYQQTPGQGLQFLFEYFSETQRNKGNFPGRFSGRQFSNSRSEMNVSTLELGDSALYLCASSLVVQGRRSYEQYFGPGTRLTVT.

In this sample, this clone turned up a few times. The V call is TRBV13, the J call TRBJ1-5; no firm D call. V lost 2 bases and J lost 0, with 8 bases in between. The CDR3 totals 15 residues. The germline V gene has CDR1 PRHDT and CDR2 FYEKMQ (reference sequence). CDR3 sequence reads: CASSLKEYSNQPQHF. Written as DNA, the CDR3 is TGTGCCAGCAGCTTAAAGGAGTATAGCAATCAGCCCCAGCATTTT.

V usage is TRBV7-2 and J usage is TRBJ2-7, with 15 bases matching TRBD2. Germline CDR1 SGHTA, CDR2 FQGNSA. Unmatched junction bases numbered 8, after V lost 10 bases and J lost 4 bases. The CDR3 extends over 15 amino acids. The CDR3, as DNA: TGTGCCACGACCGGGACTAGCGGGGGGCCTTACGAGCAGTACTTC. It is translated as CATTGTSGGPYEQYF.

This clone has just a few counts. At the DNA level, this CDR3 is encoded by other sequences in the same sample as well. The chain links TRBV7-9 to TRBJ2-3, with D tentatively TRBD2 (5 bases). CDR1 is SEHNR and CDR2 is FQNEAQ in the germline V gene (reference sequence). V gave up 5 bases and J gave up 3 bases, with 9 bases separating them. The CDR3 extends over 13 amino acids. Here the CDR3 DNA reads TGTGCCAGCAGCCCCGGCGGGACAGATACGCAGTATTTT. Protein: CASSPGGTDTQYF.

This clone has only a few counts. This CDR3 reads CASSLSQDSNTEAFF. CDR3 coding DNA: TGTGCCAGCAGTTTATCCCAGGATTCGAACACTGAAGCTTTCTTT. The chain employs TRBV27 and TRBJ1-1; D unresolved. CDR3 size: 15 residues. Per the germline V gene, CDR1 is MNHEY and CDR2 is SMNVEV (reference sequence). V was cut by 0 bases and J by 1 base, with 9 bases left in between.

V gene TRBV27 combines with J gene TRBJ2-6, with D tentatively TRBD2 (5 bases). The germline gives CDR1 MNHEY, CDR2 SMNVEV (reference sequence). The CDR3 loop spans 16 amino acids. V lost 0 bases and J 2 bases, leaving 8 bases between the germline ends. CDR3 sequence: CASSLSGSTGANVLTF. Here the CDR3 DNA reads TGTGCCAGCAGTTTATCAGGGAGTACTGGGGCCAACGTCCTGACTTTC. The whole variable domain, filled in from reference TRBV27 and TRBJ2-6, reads EAQVTQNPRYLITVTGKKLTVTCSQNMNHEYMSWYRQDPGLGLRQIYYSMNVEVTDKGDVPEGYKVSRKEKRNFPLILESPSPNQTSLYFCASSLSGSTGANVLTFGAGSRLTVL.

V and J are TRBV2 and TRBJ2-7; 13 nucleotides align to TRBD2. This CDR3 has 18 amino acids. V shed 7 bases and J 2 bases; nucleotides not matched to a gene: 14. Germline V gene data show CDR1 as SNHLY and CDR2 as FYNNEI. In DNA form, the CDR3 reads TGTGCCAGCACCAGCGGACTAGCGGGAGAGGAACGGACCTACGAGCAGTACTTC. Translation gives CASTSGLAGEERTYEQYF.

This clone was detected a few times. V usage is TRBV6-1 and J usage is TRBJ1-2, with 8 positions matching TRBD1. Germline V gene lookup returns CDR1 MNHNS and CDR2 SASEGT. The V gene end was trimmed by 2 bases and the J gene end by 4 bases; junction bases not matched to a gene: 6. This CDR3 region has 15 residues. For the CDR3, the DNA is TGTGCCAGCAGTGAAAGCAGGGGGCACGGCTATGGCTACACCTTC. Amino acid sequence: CASSESRGHGYGYTF.

The CDR3 DNA follows: TGCGCCAGCAGCCAACGGGACACCCTCACAGATACGCAGTATTTT. Encoded protein: CASSQRDTLTDTQYF. J is TRBJ2-3 and V is TRBV4-3; D perhaps matches TRBD1 (6 bases). Between the trimmed V and J ends, which lost 2 bases and 2 bases, there was a span of 11 bases. This CDR3 is 15 amino acids long. Germline V lookup: CDR1 LGHNA, CDR2 YSLEER.

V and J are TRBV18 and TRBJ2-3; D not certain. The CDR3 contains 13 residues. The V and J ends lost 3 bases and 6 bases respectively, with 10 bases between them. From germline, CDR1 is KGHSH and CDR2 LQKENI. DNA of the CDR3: TGTGCCAGCTCACCGTTCTCCCGTGATACGCAGTATTTT. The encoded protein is CASSPFSRDTQYF.

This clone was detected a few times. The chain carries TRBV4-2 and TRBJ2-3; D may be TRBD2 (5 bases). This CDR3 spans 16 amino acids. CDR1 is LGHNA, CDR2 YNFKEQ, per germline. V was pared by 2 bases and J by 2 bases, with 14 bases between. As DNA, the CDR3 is TGTGCCAGCAGCCAACCTCATAGACTATCCACAGATACGCAGTATTTT. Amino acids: CASSQPHRLSTDTQYF.

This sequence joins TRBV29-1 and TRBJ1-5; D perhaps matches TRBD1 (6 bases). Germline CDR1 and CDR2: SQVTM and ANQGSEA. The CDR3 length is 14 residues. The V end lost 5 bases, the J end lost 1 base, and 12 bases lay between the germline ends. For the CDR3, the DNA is TGCAGCGTTTCACAGGGATACAGCAATCAGCCCCAGCATTTT. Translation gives CSVSQGYSNQPQHF. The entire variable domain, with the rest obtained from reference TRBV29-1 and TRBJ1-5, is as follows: SAVISQKPSRDICQRGTSLTIQCQVDSQVTMMFWYRQQPGQSLTLIATANQGSEATYESGFVIDKFPISRPNLTFSTLTVSNMSPEDSSIYLCSVSQGYSNQPQHFGDGTRLSIL.